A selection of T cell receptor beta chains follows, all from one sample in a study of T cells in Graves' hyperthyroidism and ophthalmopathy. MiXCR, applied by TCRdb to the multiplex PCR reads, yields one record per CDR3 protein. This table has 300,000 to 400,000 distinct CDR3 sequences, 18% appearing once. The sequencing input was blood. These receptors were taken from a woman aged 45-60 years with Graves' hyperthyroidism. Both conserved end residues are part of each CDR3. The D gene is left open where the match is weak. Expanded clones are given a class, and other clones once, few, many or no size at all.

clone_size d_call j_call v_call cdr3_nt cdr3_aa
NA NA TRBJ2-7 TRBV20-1 TGCAGTATTCCCCGGATGGGACTCAGCGACGAGCAGTACTTC CSIPRMGLSDEQYF
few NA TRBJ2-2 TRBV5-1 TGCGCCGGCAGCTTGGACCCGGGACTTATCAACACCGGGGAGCTGTTTTTT CAGSLDPGLINTGELFF
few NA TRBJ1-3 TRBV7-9 TGTGCCAGCAGCGCCCCGGTGGGAAACACCATATATTTT CASSAPVGNTIYF
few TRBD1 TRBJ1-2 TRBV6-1 TGTGCCAGCAGTCGCGGGGACAGCCTCGACTATGGCTACACCTTC CASSRGDSLDYGYTF
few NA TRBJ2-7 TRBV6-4 TGTGCCAGCAGTGAAGAGGAGGGCCCGGGGGAGCAGTACTTC CASSEEEGPGEQYF
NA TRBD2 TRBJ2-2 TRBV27 TGTGCCAGCAGTTCCGGACTAGCGGGAGCCGGGGAGCTGTTTTTT CASSSGLAGAGELFF
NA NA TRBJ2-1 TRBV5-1 TGCGCCAGCAGCCCTGACTACTACAATGAGCAGTTCTTC CASSPDYYNEQFF
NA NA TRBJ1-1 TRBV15 TGTGCCACCAGCAGAGGGGGTGATGGTGAAGCTTTCTTT CATSRGGDGEAFF
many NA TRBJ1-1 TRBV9 TGTGCCAGCAGCGTATGGTGGGGGGGGGAAACGGCTTTCTTT CASSVWWGGETAFF
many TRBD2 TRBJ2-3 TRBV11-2 TGTGCCAGCAGCGCGGGGACTAGCGGGGCCACAGATACGCAGTATTTT CASSAGTSGATDTQYF
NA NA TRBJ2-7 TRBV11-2 TGTGCCAGCAGCCGTCTGGACAGCTCCTACTACGAGCAGTACTTC CASSRLDSSYYEQYF
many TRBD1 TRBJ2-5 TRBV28 TGTGCCAGCATCAAACCGGGACAGGGGAAGACCCAGTACTTC CASIKPGQGKTQYF
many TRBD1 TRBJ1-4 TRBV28 TGTGCCAGCGGGACAGGGGATTTGGAAAAACTGTTTTTT CASGTGDLEKLFF
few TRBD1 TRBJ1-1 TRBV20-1 TGCAGTGCTAGACAACCTCAGGGGGTTGTTACTGAAGCTTTCTTT CSARQPQGVVTEAFF
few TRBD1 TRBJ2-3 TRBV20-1 TGCAGTGCTAGAGATTGGGACAGTGATACGCAGTATTTT CSARDWDSDTQYF
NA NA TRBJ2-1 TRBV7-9 TGTGCCAGCAGCAGGGTAGCCCATGAGCAGTTCTTC CASSRVAHEQFF
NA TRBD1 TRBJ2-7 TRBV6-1 TGTGCCAGCAGGGGAGGGACAGGGGGCCCCGAGCAGTACTTC CASRGGTGGPEQYF
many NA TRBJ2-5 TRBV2 TGTGCCAGCGCCGGACCCCCTCGGGAGACCCAGTACTTC CASAGPPRETQYF
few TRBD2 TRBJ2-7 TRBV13 TGTGCCAGCAGTCCAAGGCGACTAGCGAGGAGGCTGGGAACCTACGAGCAGTACTTC CASSPRRLARRLGTYEQYF
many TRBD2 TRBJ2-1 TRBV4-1 TGCGCCAGCAGCCATAACGTCGGCGGGAGGCGGGATGAGCAGTTCTTC CASSHNVGGRRDEQFF
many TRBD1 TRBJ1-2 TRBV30 TGTGCCTGGAAGGGACAGGCTAACTATGGCTACACCTTC CAWKGQANYGYTF
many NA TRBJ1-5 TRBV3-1 TGTGCCAGCAGCCAACAGAGCGGGATCCAGCCCCAGCATTTT CASSQQSGIQPQHF
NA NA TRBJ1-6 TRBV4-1 TGCGCCAGCAGCCAAGTTTGGGCAGCAGGGGCACCCCTCCACTTT CASSQVWAAGAPLHF
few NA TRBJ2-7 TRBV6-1 TGTGCCAGCAGTACAGGGCCCCAGTCCTACGAGCAGTACTTC CASSTGPQSYEQYF
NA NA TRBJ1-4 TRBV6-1 TGTGCCAGCAGTCGTCTCGGGGGAAATGAAAAACTGTTTTTT CASSRLGGNEKLFF
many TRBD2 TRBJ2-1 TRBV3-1 TGTGCCAGCAGCCACTCCGGGACTAGGGGAAAGTTCTTC CASSHSGTRGKFF
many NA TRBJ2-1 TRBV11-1 TGTGCCAGCAGCTTCGGTCACAATGAGCAGTTCTTC CASSFGHNEQFF
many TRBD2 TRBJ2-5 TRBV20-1 TGCAGTGCTTCTGCAGGGGCTAGCGGGATGGGGACCCAGTACTTC CSASAGASGMGTQYF
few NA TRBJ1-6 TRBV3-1 TGTGCCAGCAGCCAAGATACCACCTTGGGACGGCTGTCACCCCTCCACTTT CASSQDTTLGRLSPLHF
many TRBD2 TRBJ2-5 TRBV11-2 TGTGCCAGCAGCTCCCCCGGGACTAGCGGAGAGACCCAGTACTTC CASSSPGTSGETQYF
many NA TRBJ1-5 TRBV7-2 TGTGCCAGCAGCCTAAGGGGGGTTAGCAATCAGCCCCAGCATTTT CASSLRGVSNQPQHF
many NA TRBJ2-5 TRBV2 TGTGCCAGCACCAGTCCGACAGCGAACCAAGAGACCCAGTACTTC CASTSPTANQETQYF
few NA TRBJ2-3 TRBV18 TGTGCCAGCTCACCACCGTCAGGGGCGGGAGATACGCAGTATTTT CASSPPSGAGDTQYF
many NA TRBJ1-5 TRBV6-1 TGTGCCAGCAGTGAAGCGCTCGGGGGGTATAGCAATCAGCCCCAGCATTTT CASSEALGGYSNQPQHF
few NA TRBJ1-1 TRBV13 TGTGCCAGCGGCAGTGGGGCAGCGAACACTGAAGCTTTCTTT CASGSGAANTEAFF
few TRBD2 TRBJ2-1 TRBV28 TGTGCCAGCAGTTCGAGGACTAGCGTAGATGAGCAGTTCTTC CASSSRTSVDEQFF
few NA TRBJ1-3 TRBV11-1 TGTGCCAGCAGCTCCTACACCACTTTCGGAAACACCATATATTTT CASSSYTTFGNTIYF
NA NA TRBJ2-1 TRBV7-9 TGTGCCAGCAGCTTAGTTGACTTCAATGAGCAGTTCTTC CASSLVDFNEQFF
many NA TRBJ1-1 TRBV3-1 TGTGCCAGCAGCCGGACGGGACTCGGTGAAGCTTTCTTT CASSRTGLGEAFF
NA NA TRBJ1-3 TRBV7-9 TGTGCCAGCAGCTTAGAGTACTCTGGAAACACCATATATTTT CASSLEYSGNTIYF
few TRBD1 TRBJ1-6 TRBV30 TGTGCCTGGAGTGGAGGGGGCGGTTCACCCCTCCACTTT CAWSGGGGSPLHF
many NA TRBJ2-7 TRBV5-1 TGCGCCAGCAGTTCCGGGAACGTTGGGGGGTACGAGCAGTACTTC CASSSGNVGGYEQYF
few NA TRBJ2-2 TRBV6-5 TGTGCCAGCAGTCAACGCCGGGACGGTAACACCGGGGAGCTGTTTTTT CASSQRRDGNTGELFF
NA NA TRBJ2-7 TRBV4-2 TGTGCCAGCAGCCAAGGGAGCGGAAGCTCCTACGAGCAGTACTTC CASSQGSGSSYEQYF
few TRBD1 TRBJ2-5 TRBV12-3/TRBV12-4 TGTGCCAGCAGTACTACAGGGGGCTGGGAGACCCAGTACTTC CASSTTGGWETQYF
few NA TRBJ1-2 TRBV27 TGTGCCAGCAGTTTGTCCGTCCAGGTGCCTATGAGGGGCTACACCTTC CASSLSVQVPMRGYTF
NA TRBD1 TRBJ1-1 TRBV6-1 TGTGCCAGCAGTGAAGCGGGACAGGCGAACACTGAAGCTTTCTTT CASSEAGQANTEAFF
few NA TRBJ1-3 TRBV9 TGTGCCAGCAGCGTACAGGGTACCTCTGGAAACACCATATATTTT CASSVQGTSGNTIYF
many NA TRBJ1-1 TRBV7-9 TGTGCCAGCAGCTTAGTTATGCCCCTGAACACTGAAGCTTTCTTT CASSLVMPLNTEAFF
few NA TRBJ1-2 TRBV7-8 TGTGCCAGCAGCTTAGATGAGCGTGCAAACTATGGCTACACCTTC CASSLDERANYGYTF
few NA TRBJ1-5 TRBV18 TGTGCCAGCTCACCGCCGGACAGCAATCAGCCCCAGCATTTT CASSPPDSNQPQHF
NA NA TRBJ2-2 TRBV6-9 TGTGCCAGCAGTTACTCGGACGGCACCGGGGAGCTGTTTTTT CASSYSDGTGELFF
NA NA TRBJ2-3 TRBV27 TGTGCCAGCACCGGCGGGGACACGCGAAGCACCGACACAGATACGCAGTATTTT CASTGGDTRSTDTDTQYF
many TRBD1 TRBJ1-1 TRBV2 TGTGCCAGCAGTGAGACAGGGGCGAGGAACACTGAAGCTTTCTTT CASSETGARNTEAFF
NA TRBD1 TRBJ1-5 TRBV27 TGTGCCAGCAGTACCGGACAGGGGGGTCAGCCCCAGCATTTT CASSTGQGGQPQHF
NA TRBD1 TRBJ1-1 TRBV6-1 TGTGCCAGCAGTGCCACACAGGGGGCTCGCACTGAAGCTTTCTTT CASSATQGARTEAFF
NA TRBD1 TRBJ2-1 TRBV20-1 TGCAGTGCTAGCTCGGGACAGGGGATCGATGAGCAGTTCTTC CSASSGQGIDEQFF
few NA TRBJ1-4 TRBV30 TGTGCCTGGAGTGTACGAGAATTGAACAAACCAGAACTGTTTTTT CAWSVRELNKPELFF